What follows are 5 T cell receptor beta chains derived from one specimen sequenced in a study of cytomegalovirus exposure and HLA in healthy donors. PCR was performed using 60 Vbeta and 13 Jbeta primers. The assay was immunoSEQ multiplex PCR, and TCRdb's table has in-frame clones only and misses some. This sample carries roughly 140,000 clones, roughly 80% of them seen once, and the ten largest clones take less than 1.5%. Sequencing used PBMCs. The receptors here all came from a female donor in good health and CMV-seronegative.

V and J are TRBV18 and TRBJ1-5, with D possibly matching TRBD1 (6 bases). The germline V gene has CDR1 KGHSH and CDR2 LQKENI. V lost 5 bases to trimming and J lost 5 bases, with 10 bases between them. The CDR3 sequence is 13 residues long. The CDR3 loop is CASSSDSDQPQHF. The CDR3 region has the DNA TGTGCCAGCTCATCGGACAGCGATCAGCCCCAGCATTTT. Supplemented by reference TRBV18 and TRBJ1-5, the full variable domain reads NAGVMQNPRHLVRRRGQEARLRCSPMKGHSHVYWYRQLPEEGLKFMVYLQKENIIDESGMPKERFSAEFPKEGPSILRIQQVVRGDSAAYFCASSSDSDQPQHFGDGTRLSIL.

The chain uses TRBV2 and TRBJ1-4; TRBD1 matches 8 bases. Germline CDR1 SNHLY, CDR2 FYNNEI. Losses at the gene ends were 8 bases for V and 3 bases for J; bases not matched to a gene: 11. This CDR3 contains 16 residues. CDR3 coding DNA: TGTGCCAGCGGACAGGACAGGGCCACGGCTAATGAAAAACTGTTTTTT. The encoded protein is CASGQDRATANEKLFF.

The table lists this clone with a count of one. The V and J genes are TRBV9 and TRBJ1-4, with 8 bases matching TRBD1. This CDR3 is built from 16 residues. Germline V gene lookup returns CDR1 SGDLS and CDR2 YYNGEE. V lost 4 bases to trimming and J lost 8 bases; unmatched junction nucleotides: 13. In DNA form, the CDR3 reads TGTGCCAGCAGCCCTTACGCGGGGGACAGGAGAGAAAAACTGTTTTTT. Translated: CASSPYAGDRREKLFF. Combining the CDR3 with reference TRBV9 and TRBJ1-4 gives the whole variable domain DSGVTQTPKHLITATGQRVTLRCSPRSGDLSVYWYQQSLDQGLQFLIQYYNGEERAKGNILERFSAQQFPDLHSELNLSSLELGDSALYFCASSPYAGDRREKLFFGSGTQLSVL.

The CDR3 sequence is CASSLKPTYTTNEKLFF. DNA of the CDR3: TGCGCCAGCAGCTTGAAGCCGACATACACAACTAATGAAAAACTGTTTTTT. The chain has TRBV5-1 and TRBJ1-4, with D uncertain. Trimming left V 1 base short and J 0 bases short, with 13 bases between. This CDR3 has 17 residues. Germline V lookup: CDR1 SGHRS, CDR2 YFSETQ.

In this sample, this clone turned up a few times. The chain is built from TRBV6-5 and TRBJ1-1; TRBD1 agrees at 7 bases. Losses at the gene ends were 5 bases for V and 10 bases for J; bases not matched to a gene: 10. The length of the CDR3 is 13 residues. Germline CDR1 and CDR2: MNHEY and SVGAGI. The CDR3 reads CASSGNEGARAFF. The CDR3 coding sequence is TGTGCCAGCAGTGGTAACGAGGGGGCGCGAGCTTTCTTT.